This is a list of T cell receptor beta chains from one sample in a study of T cell responses to AZD1222 COVID-19 vaccine. Sequencing used immunoSEQ multiplex PCR; TCRdb keeps in-frame clones, though not all of them. The sample records over 110,000 clones, 92% being singletons. The sequencing used peripheral blood, collected on day 0 of AZD1222 vaccination. The receptors shown here come from an adult in good health. The CDR3 runs from the conserved cysteine through the conserved F or W. Fields, in order: D gene, V gene, J gene, CDR3 protein. A D gene is named only where the DNA matches it firmly.

>.|TRBV6-5|TRBJ2-1
CASSLSPQGNYNEQFF
>TRBD2|TRBV4-1|TRBJ2-1
CASSQGPAGGLDEQFF
>TRBD1|TRBV30|TRBJ1-6
CAWETGDSPLHF
>.|TRBV4-1|TRBJ1-2
CASSPTGYNYGYTF
>.|TRBV6-2/TRBV6-3|TRBJ1-5
CASSYSRGIEPQHF
>.|TRBV7-6|TRBJ2-1
CASSSVQGWSSYNEQFF
>.|TRBV12-3/TRBV12-4|TRBJ1-4
CASRRTRDEKLFF
>.|TRBV5-1|TRBJ1-2
CASSLTSTQNYGYTF
>TRBD2|TRBV11-1|TRBJ2-3
CASGGAGVVTDTQYF
>.|TRBV21-1|TRBJ2-3
CASSKGGTGKKSTDTQYF
>.|TRBV7-9|TRBJ1-1
CASSLPGLKAFF
>TRBD2|TRBV28|TRBJ2-1
CASSLTGGYNEQFF
>.|TRBV10-1|TRBJ2-4
CASSVASAVRLAKNIQYF
>.|TRBV30|TRBJ1-1
CAWSVGSRGAFF
>.|TRBV5-4|TRBJ2-3
CASSLFGTDTQYF
>TRBD1|TRBV19|TRBJ1-5
CASRADRNNQPQHF
>.|TRBV30|TRBJ2-7
CAVSGLRVGGEQYF
>.|TRBV11-2|TRBJ2-7
CASSLGGWTVSYEQYF
>.|TRBV7-9|TRBJ1-5
CASSLEGSRGNQPQHF
>TRBD2|TRBV24-1|TRBJ2-3
CATSGLNSGQAGSPTDTQYF
>TRBD2|TRBV9|TRBJ2-1
CASSKSGSEYNEQFF
>TRBD1|TRBV19|TRBJ2-7
CASSIAVGQGIYEQYF